These T cell receptor beta chains were read from a single sample in a study of blood T cell repertoires in COVID-19. This table comes from immunoSEQ multiplex PCR, and its TCRdb copy is limited to in-frame clones, with some not included. The sample lists around 35,000 clones, roughly 90% seen once, with roughly an eighth in the top ten. Sequenced sample: peripheral blood. Every receptor here comes from a human donor in a cohort sampled during active COVID-19. CDR3s include the opening cysteine and the closing phenylalanine or tryptophan. D genes are given only for firm matches. Only part of the rows carry a size: once, few, many, or a class if the clone is expanded.

clone_size j_call v_call d_call cdr3_nt cdr3_aa
NA TRBJ2-1 TRBV28 TRBD2 TGTGCCATCGACACTAGCGGGAGTATGAATGAGCAGTTCTTC CAIDTSGSMNEQFF
NA TRBJ1-4 TRBV5-6 NA TGTGCCAGCAGCTTCGAGGGGGCTAATGAAAAACTGTTTTTT CASSFEGANEKLFF
NA TRBJ1-3 TRBV7-2 NA TGTGCCAGCAGCCTACAGGGTGGGACTGGAAACACCATATATTTT CASSLQGGTGNTIYF
once TRBJ2-1 TRBV6-6 TRBD2 TGTGCCAGCAGTTACTCGACTGCTAGCGGATACAATGAGCAGTTCTTC CASSYSTASGYNEQFF
NA TRBJ2-5 TRBV5-6 NA TGTGCCAGCAGCTTGCCGCAGTACCAAGAGACCCAGTACTTC CASSLPQYQETQYF
NA TRBJ2-1 TRBV19 NA TGTGCCAGTAGTACAATACAGGGTGGTGAGCAGTTCTTC CASSTIQGGEQFF
NA TRBJ1-2 TRBV27 NA TGTGCCAGCAGTCCCAACTGGTATGGCTACACCTTC CASSPNWYGYTF
once TRBJ1-4 TRBV7-8 NA TGTGCCAGCAGCTTAGCGCGGTTAACTAATGAAAAACTGTTTTTT CASSLARLTNEKLFF
NA TRBJ1-1 TRBV18 NA TGTGCCAGCTCCGGACGGACAGTACGTGGCCCTGAAGCTTTCTTT CASSGRTVRGPEAFF
once TRBJ1-2 TRBV5-3 NA TGTGCCAGAAGCTTTATCCGCTATGGCTACACCTTC CARSFIRYGYTF
NA TRBJ2-1 TRBV28 NA TGTGCCAGCAGACCTAGGGCGGGCCACCCTACCTACAATGAGCAGTTCTTC CASRPRAGHPTYNEQFF
NA TRBJ2-1 TRBV11-2 TRBD2 TGTGCCAGCAGCCCCCAGCGGGAACTCTACAATGAGCAGTTCTTC CASSPQRELYNEQFF
NA TRBJ1-1 TRBV9 NA TGTGCCAGCAGCGTGACAGCCATCCTTAGGAACACTGAAGCTTTCTTT CASSVTAILRNTEAFF
NA TRBJ2-1 TRBV7-9 TRBD2 TGTGCCAGCAGCTTAGACATGAGAGGTAGCGGGAAAGGCAATGAGCAGTTCTTC CASSLDMRGSGKGNEQFF
few TRBJ1-5 TRBV7-8 NA TGTGCCAGCAGCACCCGTAAGGGGATTCAGCCCCAGCATTTT CASSTRKGIQPQHF
NA TRBJ1-3 TRBV5-4 NA TGTGCCAGCAGCTTGGATGCAGGGAGGACTGGAAACACCATATATTTT CASSLDAGRTGNTIYF
NA TRBJ2-7 TRBV6-5 NA TGTGCCAGCACCATCCCCAGCTACGAGCAGTACTTC CASTIPSYEQYF
NA TRBJ2-3 TRBV7-8 NA TGTGCCAGCAGCCGGGCTAGCACAGATACGCAGTATTTT CASSRASTDTQYF